This T cell receptor (beta chain) was sequenced during a study of spatial heterogeneity in lung cancer. Whole-study context: Approximately two years after resection was the median timing of the follow-up PBMC samples, which were sequenced when available.

Indicated time point: blood at routine non-recurrence follow-up after resection. Unsorted tumor, nontumor lung tissue or cryopreserved PBMC supplied the whole RNA. Trimming removed 6 bases at V and 8 bases at J, with 13 bases between. This CDR3 has 12 amino acids. A distinct unique molecular identifier was carried by each TCR cDNA molecule. TCRdb reprocessed the 5' RACE reads via MiXCR and lists one record per CDR3 protein. The sample lists about 94,000 distinct CDR3 sequences; roughly 21% were seen once. The chain couples TRBV12-3 or TRBV12-4 to TRBJ1-2; perhaps TRBD1 as D (5 bases). The specimen comprised PBMCs, sampled at follow-up. This sequence originates from a male donor with early-stage non-small cell lung cancer. The CDR3 is CASSRGVMGYTF. In DNA, the CDR3 is TGTGCCAGCAGCCGGGGCGTTATGGGCTACACCTTC.